The clone carrying this T cell receptor (beta chain) was seen a handful of times. The source of the sample is a study of cytomegalovirus exposure and HLA in healthy donors. PCR involved 60 Vbeta and 13 Jbeta primers. Profiled with immunoSEQ multiplex PCR; TCRdb holds only in-frame clones, not every one. The sample comprises 150,000 or so clones, 70% to 85% of which are singletons, and more than 1.5% rests with the top ten. This CDR3 region has 14 residues. From germline, CDR1 is SEHNR and CDR2 FQNEAQ (reference sequence). V was clipped by 0 bases and J by 6 bases, with 11 bases between them. This chain links TRBV7-9 with TRBJ1-1; D possibly corresponds to TRBD1 (5 bases). Sequencing used PBMCs. The receptor was isolated from a woman between 40 and 50 years old in good health and CMV-seronegative. The CDR3 region is CASSLASTGAEAFF. CDR3 nucleotide sequence: TGTGCCAGCAGCTTAGCGAGTACAGGCGCTGAAGCTTTCTTT.